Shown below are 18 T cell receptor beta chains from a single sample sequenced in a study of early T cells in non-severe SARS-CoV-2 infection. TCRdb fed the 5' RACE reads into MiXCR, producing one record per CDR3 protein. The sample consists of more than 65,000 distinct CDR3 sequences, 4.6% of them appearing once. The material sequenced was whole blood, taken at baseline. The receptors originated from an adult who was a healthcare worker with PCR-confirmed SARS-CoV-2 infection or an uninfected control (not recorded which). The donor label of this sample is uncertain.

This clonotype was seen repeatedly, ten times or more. The CDR3 bases are TGTGCCAGCGTCGCGGGAGGGACAGGTGTTTATCAGCCCCAGCATTTT. Its protein is CASVAGGTGVYQPQHF. The chain is built from TRBV28 and TRBJ1-5; 8 bases align to TRBD1. Losses at the gene ends were 8 bases for V and 5 bases for J; bases not matched to a gene: 14. The CDR3 covers 16 residues. CDR1 is MDHEN and CDR2 is SYDVKM in the germline V gene.

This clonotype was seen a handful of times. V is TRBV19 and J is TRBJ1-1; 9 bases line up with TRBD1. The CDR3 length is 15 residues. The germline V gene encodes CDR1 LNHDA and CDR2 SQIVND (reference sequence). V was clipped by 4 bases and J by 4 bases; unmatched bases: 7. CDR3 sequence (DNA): TGTGCCAGTAGTACCTCAGTGGACAGGGGCACTGAAGCTTTCTTT. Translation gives CASSTSVDRGTEAFF.

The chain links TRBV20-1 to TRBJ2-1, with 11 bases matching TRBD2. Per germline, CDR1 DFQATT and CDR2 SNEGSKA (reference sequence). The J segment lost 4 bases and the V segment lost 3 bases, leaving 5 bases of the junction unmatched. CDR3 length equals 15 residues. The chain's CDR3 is CSASTSGGVYNEQFF. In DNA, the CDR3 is TGCAGTGCTAGCACTAGCGGGGGCGTATACAATGAGCAGTTCTTC.

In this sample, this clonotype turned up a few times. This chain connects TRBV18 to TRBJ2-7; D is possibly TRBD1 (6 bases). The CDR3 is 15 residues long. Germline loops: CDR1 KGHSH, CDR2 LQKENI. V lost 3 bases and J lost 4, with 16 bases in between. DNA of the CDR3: TGTGCCAGCTCACCCAACAGGGTCACCTATTACGAGCAGTACTTC. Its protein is CASSPNRVTYYEQYF.

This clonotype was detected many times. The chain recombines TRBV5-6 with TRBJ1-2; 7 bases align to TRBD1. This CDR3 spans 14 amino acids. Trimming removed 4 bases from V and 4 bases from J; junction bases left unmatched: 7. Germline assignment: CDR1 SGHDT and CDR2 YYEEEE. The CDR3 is CASSQRQGAYGYTF. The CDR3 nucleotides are TGTGCCAGCAGCCAGAGACAGGGCGCCTATGGCTACACCTTC.

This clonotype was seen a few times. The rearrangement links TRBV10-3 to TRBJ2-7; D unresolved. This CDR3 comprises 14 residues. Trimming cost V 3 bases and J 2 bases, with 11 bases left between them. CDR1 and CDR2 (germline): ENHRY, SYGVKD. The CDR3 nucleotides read TGTGCCATCAGTGAAAGTCAAATTACCTACGAGCAGTACTTC. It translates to CAISESQITYEQYF.

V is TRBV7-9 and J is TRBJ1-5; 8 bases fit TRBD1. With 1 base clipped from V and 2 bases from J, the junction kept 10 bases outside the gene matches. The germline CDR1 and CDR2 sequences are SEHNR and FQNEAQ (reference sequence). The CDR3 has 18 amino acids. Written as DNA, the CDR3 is TGTGCCAGCAGCTTAGAGAGGACAGGGAGAGTTGGCAATCAGCCCCAGCATTTT. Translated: CASSLERTGRVGNQPQHF. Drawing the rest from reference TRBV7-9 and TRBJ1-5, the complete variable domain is DTGVSQNPRHKITKRGQNVTFRCDPISEHNRLYWYRQTLGQGPEFLTYFQNEAQLEKSRLLSDRFSAERPKGSFSTLEIQRTEQGDSAMYLCASSLERTGRVGNQPQHFGDGTRLSIL.

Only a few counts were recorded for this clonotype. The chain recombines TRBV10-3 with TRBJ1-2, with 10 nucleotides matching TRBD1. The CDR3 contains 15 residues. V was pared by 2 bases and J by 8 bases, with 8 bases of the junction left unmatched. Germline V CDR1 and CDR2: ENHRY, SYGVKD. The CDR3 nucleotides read TGTGCCATCAGTGAGCCTGGGACAGGGGTAGGCGGCTACACCTTC. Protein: CAISEPGTGVGGYTF.

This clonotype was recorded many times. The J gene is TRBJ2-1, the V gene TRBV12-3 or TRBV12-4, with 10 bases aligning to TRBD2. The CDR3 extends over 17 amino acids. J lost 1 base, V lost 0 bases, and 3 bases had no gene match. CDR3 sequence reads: CASSLAGTSESYNEQFF. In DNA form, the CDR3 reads TGTGCCAGCAGTTTAGCCGGGACTAGCGAGTCCTACAATGAGCAGTTCTTC.

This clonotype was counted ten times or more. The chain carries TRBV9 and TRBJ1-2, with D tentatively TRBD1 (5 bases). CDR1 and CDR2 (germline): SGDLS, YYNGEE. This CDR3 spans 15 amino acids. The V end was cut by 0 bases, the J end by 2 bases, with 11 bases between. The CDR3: CASSVAGTANYGYTF. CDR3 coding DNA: TGTGCCAGCAGCGTAGCCGGGACGGCGAACTATGGCTACACCTTC.

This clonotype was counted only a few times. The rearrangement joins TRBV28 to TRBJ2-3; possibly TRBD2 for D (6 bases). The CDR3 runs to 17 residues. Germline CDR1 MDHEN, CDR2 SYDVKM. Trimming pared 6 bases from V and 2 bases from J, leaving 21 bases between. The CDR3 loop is CASRPVSEGVPTDTQYF. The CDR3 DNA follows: TGTGCCAGCAGACCCGTCTCGGAGGGAGTCCCCACAGATACGCAGTATTTT.

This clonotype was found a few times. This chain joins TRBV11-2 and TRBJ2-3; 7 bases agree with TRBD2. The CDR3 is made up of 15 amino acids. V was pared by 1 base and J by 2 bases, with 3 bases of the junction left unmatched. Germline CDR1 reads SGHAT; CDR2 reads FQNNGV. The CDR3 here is CASSLVSGVTDTQYF. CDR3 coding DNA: TGTGCCAGCAGCTTAGTCAGCGGGGTCACAGATACGCAGTATTTT.

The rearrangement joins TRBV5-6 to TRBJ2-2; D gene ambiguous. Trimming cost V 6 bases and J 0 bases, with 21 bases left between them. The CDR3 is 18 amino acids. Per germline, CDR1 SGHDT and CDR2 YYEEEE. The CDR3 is CASTRLFTPRSNTGELFF. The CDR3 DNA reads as TGTGCCAGCACCAGGTTATTTACACCTAGATCGAACACCGGGGAGCTGTTTTTT.

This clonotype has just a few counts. The CDR3 loop reads CASSPLSGELFF. For the CDR3, the DNA is TGTGCCAGCAGTCCGCTATCCGGGGAGCTGTTTTTT. The rearrangement joins TRBV6-1 to TRBJ2-2; no clear D. CDR3 size: 12 residues. The V and J ends lost 5 bases and 6 bases respectively, with 7 bases between them. Germline V CDR1 and CDR2: MNHNS, SASEGT.

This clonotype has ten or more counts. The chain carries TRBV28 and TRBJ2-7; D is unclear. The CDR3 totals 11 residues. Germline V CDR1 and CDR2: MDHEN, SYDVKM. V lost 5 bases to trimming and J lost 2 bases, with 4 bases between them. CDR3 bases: TGTGCCAGCAGTACACCCTACGAGCAGTACTTC. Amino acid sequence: CASSTPYEQYF.

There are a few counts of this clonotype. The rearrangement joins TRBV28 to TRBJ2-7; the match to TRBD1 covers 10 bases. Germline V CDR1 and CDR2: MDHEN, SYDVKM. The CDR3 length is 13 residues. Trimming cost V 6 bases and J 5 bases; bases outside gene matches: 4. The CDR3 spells CASRSTGGHEQYF. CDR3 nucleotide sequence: TGTGCCAGCAGATCGACAGGGGGCCACGAGCAGTACTTC.

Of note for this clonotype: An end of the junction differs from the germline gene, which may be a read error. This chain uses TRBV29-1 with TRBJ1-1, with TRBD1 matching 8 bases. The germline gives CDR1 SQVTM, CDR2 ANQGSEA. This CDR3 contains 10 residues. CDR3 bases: TGCAGCGTTAGACAGGGGCCGGCTTTTTTT. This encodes CSVRQGPAFF.

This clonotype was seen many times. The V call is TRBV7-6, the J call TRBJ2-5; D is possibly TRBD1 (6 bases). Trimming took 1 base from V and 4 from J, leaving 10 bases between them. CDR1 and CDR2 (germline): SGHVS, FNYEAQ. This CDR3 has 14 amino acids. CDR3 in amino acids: CASSLGQAVETQYF. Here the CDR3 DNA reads TGTGCCAGCAGCTTAGGACAGGCTGTAGAGACCCAGTACTTC.